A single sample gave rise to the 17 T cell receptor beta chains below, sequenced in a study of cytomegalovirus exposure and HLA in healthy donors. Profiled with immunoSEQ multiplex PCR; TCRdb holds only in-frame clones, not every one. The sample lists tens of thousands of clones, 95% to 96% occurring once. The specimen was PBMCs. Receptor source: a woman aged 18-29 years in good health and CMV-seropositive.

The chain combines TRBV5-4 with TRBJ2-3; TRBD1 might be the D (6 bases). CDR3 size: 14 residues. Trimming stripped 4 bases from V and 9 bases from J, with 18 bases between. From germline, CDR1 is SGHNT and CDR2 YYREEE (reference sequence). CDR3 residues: CASSQNRARVTQYF. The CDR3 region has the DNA TGTGCCAGCAGCCAAAACAGGGCTCGGGTGACGCAGTATTTT.

Here the CDR3 reads CASSYSGQASTDTQYF. Written as DNA, the CDR3 is TGTGCCAGCAGTTACTCAGGTCAGGCATCGACAGATACGCAGTATTTT. The V and J genes are TRBV6-6 and TRBJ2-3; D is unresolved. CDR3 length: 16 amino acids. Trimming pared 0 bases from V and 3 bases from J, leaving 13 bases between. Germline V gene lookup returns CDR1 MNHNY and CDR2 SVGAGI (reference sequence).

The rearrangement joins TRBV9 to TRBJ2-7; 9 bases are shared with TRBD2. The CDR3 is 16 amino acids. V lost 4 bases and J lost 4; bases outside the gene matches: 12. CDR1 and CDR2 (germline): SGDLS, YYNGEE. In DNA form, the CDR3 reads TGTGCCAGCAGCCCAGATAGCGGGAGTAGCGGGTACGAGCAGTACTTC. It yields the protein CASSPDSGSSGYEQYF.

CDR3 loop: CASSFTDEQFF. The CDR3 DNA is TGTGCCAGCAGCTTTACGGATGAGCAGTTCTTC. The chain has TRBV7-8 and TRBJ2-1; D is uncertain. The CDR3 runs to 11 residues. V lost 3 bases to trimming and J lost 8 bases, with 5 bases between them. Germline CDR1 reads SGHVS; CDR2 reads FQNEAQ.

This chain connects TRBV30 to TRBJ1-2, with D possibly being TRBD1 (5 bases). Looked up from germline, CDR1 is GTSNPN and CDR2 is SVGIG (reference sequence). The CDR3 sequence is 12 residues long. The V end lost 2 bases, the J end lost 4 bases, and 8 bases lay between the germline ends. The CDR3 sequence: CAWSQGFYGYTF. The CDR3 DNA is TGTGCCTGGAGTCAGGGTTTCTATGGCTACACCTTC.

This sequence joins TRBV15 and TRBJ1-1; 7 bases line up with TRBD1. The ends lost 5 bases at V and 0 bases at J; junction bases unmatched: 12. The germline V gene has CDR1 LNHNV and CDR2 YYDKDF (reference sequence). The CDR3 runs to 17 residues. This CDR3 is CATSLGSGGGMNTEAFF. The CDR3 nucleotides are TGTGCCACCAGCTTAGGGTCAGGGGGTGGAATGAACACTGAAGCTTTCTTT.

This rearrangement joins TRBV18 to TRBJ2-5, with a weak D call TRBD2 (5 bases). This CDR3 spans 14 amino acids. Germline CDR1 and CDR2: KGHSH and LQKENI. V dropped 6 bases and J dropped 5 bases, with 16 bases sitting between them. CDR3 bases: TGTGCCAGCTCCCTGGCGGGCCTTGGGGAGACCCAGTACTTC. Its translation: CASSLAGLGETQYF.

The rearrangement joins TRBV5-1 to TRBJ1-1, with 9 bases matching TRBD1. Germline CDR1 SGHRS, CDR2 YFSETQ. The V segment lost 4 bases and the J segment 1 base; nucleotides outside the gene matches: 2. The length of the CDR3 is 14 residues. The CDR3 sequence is CASSQTGGNTEAFF. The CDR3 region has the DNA TGCGCCAGCAGCCAGACAGGGGGGAACACTGAAGCTTTCTTT.

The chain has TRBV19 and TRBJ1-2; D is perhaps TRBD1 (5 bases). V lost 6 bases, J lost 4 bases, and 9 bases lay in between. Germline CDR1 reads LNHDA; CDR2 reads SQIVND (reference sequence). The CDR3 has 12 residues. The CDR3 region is CASRTAAYGYTF. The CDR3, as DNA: TGTGCCAGTAGGACAGCTGCCTATGGCTACACCTTC.

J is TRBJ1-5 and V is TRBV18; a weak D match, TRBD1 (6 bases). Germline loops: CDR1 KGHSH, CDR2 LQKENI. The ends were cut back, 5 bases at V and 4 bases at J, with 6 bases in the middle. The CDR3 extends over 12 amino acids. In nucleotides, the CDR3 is TGTGCCAGCTCAACAGGGAATCAGCCCCAGCATTTT. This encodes CASSTGNQPQHF.

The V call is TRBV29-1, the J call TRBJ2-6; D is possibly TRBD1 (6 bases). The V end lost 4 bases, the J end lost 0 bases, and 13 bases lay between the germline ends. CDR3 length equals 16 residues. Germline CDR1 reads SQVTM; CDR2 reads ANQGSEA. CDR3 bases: TGCAGCGTTGCTCATATAGGGGGCTCTGGGGCCAACGTCCTGACTTTC. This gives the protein CSVAHIGGSGANVLTF.

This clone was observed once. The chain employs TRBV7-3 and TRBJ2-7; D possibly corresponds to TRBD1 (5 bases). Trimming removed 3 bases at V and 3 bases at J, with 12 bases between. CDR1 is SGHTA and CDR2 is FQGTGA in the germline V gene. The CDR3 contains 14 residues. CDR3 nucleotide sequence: TGTGCCAGCAGCTTTGACAGAACAGTCTACGAGCAGTACTTC. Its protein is CASSFDRTVYEQYF.

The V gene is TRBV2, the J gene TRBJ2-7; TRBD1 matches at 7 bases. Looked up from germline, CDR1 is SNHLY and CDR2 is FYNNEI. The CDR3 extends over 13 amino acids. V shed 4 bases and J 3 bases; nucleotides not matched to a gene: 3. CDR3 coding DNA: TGTGCCAGCAGTGGACAGGGAGTCTACGAGCAGTACTTC. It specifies CASSGQGVYEQYF.

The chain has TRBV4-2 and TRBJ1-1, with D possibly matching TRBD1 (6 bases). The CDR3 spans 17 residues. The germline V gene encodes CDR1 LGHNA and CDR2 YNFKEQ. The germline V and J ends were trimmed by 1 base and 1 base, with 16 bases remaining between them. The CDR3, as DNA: TGTGCCAGCAGCCAAGGAGGGGGGGGCGGGGGGAACACTGAAGCTTTCTTT. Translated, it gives CASSQGGGGGGNTEAFF.

The DNA for the CDR3 is TGTGCCAGCAGCCCGGGACAGGGGCTGGGGGAGACCCAGTACTTC. It is translated as CASSPGQGLGETQYF. V and J are TRBV9 and TRBJ2-5, with 10 bases that match TRBD1. The CDR3 spans 15 residues. Trimming cost V 4 bases and J 5 bases; bases outside gene matches: 8. Germline V gives CDR1 SGDLS, CDR2 YYNGEE.

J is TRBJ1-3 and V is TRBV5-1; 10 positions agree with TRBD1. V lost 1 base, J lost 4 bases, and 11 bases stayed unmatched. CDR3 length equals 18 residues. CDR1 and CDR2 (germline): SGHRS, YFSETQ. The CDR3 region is CASSLRVTGGKRGNTIYF. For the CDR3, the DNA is TGCGCCAGCAGCTTGAGAGTGACAGGGGGCAAGCGCGGAAACACCATATATTTT.

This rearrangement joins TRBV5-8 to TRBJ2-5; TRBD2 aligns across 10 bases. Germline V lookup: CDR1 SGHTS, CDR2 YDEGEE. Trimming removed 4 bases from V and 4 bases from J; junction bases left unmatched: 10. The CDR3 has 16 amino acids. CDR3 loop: CASSASSGRRGETQYF. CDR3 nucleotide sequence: TGTGCCAGCAGCGCCTCTAGCGGGAGACGGGGAGAGACCCAGTACTTC.